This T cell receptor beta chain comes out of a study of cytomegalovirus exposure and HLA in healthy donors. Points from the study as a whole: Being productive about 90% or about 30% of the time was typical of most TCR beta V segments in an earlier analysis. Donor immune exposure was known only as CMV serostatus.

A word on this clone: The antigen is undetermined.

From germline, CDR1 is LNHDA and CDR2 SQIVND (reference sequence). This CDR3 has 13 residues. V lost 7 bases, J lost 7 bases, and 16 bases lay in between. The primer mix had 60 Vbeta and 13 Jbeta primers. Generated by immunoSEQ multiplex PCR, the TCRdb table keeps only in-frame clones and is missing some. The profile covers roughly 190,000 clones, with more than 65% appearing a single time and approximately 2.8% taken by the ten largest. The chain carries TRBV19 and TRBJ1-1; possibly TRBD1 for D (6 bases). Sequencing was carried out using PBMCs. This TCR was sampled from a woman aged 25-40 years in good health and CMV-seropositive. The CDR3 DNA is TGTGCCAGTACTCGAGGGGGGGGGATTGAAGCTTTCTTT. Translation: CASTRGGGIEAFF.